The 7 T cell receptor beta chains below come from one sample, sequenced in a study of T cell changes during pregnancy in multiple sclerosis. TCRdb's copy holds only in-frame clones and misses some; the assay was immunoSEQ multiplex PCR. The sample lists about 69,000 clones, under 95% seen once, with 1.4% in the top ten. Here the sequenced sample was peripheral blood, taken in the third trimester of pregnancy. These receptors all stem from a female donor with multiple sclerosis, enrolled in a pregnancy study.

The CDR3 region is CASSTSPGAGNTIYF. The CDR3 coding sequence is TGCGCCAGCAGCACATCCCCCGGGGCTGGAAACACCATATATTTT. The V call is TRBV5-1, the J call TRBJ1-3; D unresolved. V lost 4 bases to trimming and J lost 2 bases, with 13 bases between them. The CDR3 has 15 residues. CDR1 and CDR2 (germline): SGHRS, YFSETQ.

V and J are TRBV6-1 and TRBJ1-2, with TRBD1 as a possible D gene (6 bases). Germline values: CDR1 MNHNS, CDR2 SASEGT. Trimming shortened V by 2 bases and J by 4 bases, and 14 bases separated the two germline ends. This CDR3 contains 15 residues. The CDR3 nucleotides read TGTGCCAGCAGTGAACCAGGCAGGGGTCTCTATGGCTACACCTTC. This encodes CASSEPGRGLYGYTF.

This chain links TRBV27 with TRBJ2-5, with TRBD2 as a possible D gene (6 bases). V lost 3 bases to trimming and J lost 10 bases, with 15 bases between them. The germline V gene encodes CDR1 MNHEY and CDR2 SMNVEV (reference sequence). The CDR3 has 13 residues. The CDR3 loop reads CASSLSRFGGQYF. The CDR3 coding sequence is TGTGCCAGCAGTTTGTCCCGATTCGGGGGCCAGTACTTC.

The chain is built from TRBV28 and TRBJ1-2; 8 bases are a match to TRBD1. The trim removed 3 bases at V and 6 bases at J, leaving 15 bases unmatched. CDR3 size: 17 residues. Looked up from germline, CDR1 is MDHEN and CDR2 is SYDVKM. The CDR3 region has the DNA TGTGCCAGCAGTTTCATAAGGGCGGGCAGGGGGCGAAATGGCTACACCTTC. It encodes CASSFIRAGRGRNGYTF.

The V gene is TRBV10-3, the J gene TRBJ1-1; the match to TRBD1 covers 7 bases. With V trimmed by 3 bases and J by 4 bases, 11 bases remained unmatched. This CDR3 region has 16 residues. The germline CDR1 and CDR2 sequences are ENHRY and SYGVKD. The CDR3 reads CAISDLTRTGATEAFF. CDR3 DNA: TGTGCCATCAGTGACCTAACTAGGACAGGAGCCACTGAAGCTTTCTTT.

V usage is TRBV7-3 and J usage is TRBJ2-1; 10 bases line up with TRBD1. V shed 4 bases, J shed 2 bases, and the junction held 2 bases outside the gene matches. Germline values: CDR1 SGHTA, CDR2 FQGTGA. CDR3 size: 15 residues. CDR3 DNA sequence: TGTGCCAGCAGCTCCGGGACAGGGGCCTACAATGAGCAGTTCTTC. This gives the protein CASSSGTGAYNEQFF.

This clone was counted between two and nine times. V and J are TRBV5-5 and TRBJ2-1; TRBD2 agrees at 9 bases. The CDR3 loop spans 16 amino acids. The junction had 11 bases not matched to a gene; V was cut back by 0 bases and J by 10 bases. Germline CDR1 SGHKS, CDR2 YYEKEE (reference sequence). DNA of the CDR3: TGTGCCAGCAGCTTGGAGGGGCGGGGGGGCTTAGAGGAGCAGTTCTTC. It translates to CASSLEGRGGLEEQFF.